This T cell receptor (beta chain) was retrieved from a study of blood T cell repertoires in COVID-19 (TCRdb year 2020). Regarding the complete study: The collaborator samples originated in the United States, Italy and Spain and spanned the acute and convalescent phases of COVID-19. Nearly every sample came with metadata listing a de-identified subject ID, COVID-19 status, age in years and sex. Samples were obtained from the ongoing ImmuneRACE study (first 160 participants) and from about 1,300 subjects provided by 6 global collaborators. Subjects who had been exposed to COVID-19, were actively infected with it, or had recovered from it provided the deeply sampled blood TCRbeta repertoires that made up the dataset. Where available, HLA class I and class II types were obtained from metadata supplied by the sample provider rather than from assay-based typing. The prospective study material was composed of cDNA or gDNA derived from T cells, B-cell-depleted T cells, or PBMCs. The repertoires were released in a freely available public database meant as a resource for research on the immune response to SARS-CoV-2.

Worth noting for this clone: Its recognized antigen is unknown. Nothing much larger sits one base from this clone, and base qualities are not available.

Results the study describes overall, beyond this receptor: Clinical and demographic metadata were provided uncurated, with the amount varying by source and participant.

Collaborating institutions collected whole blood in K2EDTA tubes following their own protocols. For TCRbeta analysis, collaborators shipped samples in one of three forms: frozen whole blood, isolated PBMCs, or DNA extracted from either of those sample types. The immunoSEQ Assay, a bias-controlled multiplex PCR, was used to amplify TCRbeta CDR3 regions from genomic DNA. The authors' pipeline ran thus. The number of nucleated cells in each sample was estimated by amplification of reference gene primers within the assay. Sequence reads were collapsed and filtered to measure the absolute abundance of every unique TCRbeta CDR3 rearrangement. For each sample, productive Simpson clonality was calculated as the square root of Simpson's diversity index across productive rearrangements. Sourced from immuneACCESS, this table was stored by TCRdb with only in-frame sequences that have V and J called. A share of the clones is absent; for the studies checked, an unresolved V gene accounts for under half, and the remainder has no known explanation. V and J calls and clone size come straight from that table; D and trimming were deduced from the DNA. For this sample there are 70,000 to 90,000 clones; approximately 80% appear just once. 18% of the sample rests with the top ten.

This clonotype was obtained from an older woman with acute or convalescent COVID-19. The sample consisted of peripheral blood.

CDR3 loop: CAWNLQGNQPQHF. The DNA reads TGTGCCTGGAATTTACAGGGCAATCAGCCCCAGCATTTT. The sequence joins TRBV30 to TRBJ1-5; TRBD1 is perhaps the D gene, given 5 matching bases. Relative to germline, V is 4 bases shorter and J is 2 bases shorter, with 9 bases between their ends. The CDR3 measures 13 amino acids from cysteine to phenylalanine. Only the CDR3 DNA stays, 39 bases, in frame from base 1. The germline V gene encodes CDR1 GTSNPN and CDR2 SVGIG (reference sequence).